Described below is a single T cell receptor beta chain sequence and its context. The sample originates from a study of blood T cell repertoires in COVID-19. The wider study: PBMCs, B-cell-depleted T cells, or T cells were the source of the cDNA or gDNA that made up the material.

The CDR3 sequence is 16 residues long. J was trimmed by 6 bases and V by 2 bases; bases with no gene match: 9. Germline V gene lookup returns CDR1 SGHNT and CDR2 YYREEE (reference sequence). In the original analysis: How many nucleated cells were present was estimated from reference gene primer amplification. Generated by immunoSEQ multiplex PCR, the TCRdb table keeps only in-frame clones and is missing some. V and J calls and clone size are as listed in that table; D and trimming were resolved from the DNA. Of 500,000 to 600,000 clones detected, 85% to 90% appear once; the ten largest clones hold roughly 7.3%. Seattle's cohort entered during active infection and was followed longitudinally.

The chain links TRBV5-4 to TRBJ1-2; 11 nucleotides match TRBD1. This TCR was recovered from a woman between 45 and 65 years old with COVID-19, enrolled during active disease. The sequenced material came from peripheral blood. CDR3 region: CASSLPGQGVIDGYTF. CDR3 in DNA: TGTGCCAGCAGCTTACCGGGACAGGGGGTAATAGATGGCTACACCTTC.